Listed below are T cell receptor beta chains from one sample, sequenced in a study of early T cells in non-severe SARS-CoV-2 infection. TCRdb re-called the 5' RACE reads with MiXCR, one entry per CDR3 protein. The repertoire has under 95,000 distinct CDR3 sequences, 10% to 15% of them found once; the top ten carry more than 3%. Sequenced: whole blood. These receptor sequences come from an adult who was a healthcare worker with PCR-confirmed SARS-CoV-2 infection or an uninfected control (not recorded which). Each CDR3 is given with its conserved first and last residue. For some rows the clone size is stated as once, few or many, or as a class when expanded; others skip it.

clone_size	v_call	j_call	cdr3_aa
-	TRBV28	TRBJ1-2	CASTTGHLRGYTF
many	TRBV28	TRBJ1-1	CASSPWTGGNTEAFF
many	TRBV11-2	TRBJ2-2	CASSENRGLLGGELFF
-	TRBV4-1	TRBJ1-4	CASSQGPGKGEKLFF
many	TRBV12-3/TRBV12-4	TRBJ2-5	CASSLAPETQYF
few	TRBV19	TRBJ1-5	CASSPLGATNQPQHF
many	TRBV7-9	TRBJ2-6	CASSIRGTGTGSGANVLTF
-	TRBV28	TRBJ2-3	CASSPPRGGKDTQYF
once	TRBV6-5	TRBJ2-5	CASTNPYGQETQYF
few	TRBV6-6	TRBJ1-2	CASSNEWGNYGYTF
few	TRBV24-1	TRBJ2-1	CANQAGSSYNEQFF
-	TRBV27	TRBJ2-7	CASSYLAGLGNEQYF
few	TRBV7-9	TRBJ1-1	CASSLVHPVNTEAFF
many	TRBV5-4	TRBJ2-1	CASSAQGTVKQFF
-	TRBV10-1	TRBJ2-7	CASSESGMREQYF
few	TRBV5-5	TRBJ2-2	CASSLVLNLGGELFF
-	TRBV7-2	TRBJ2-3	CASSSAKTYSQYF
many	TRBV5-1	TRBJ2-3	CASSLGLAGTDTQYF
many	TRBV12-2	TRBJ2-1	CASRLDKPDNLYNEQFF
-	TRBV7-6	TRBJ2-5	CASSPAGTSVAGETQYF
few	TRBV5-1	TRBJ2-5	CASSSGLATETQYF
many	TRBV5-4	TRBJ1-2	CASSSPRLYGYTF
-	TRBV2	TRBJ2-7	CASSDDGQGEEQYF
few	TRBV6-5	TRBJ1-4	CASSPAGGNEKLFF
many	TRBV11-2	TRBJ2-1	CASSSTSGTFSYNEQFF
many	TRBV20-1	TRBJ2-7	CSAPSIAGGSYEQYF
-	TRBV29-1	TRBJ2-1	CSVDSHEQFF